This passage covers 25 T cell receptor beta chains from one sample sequenced in a study of T-cell memory formation after mild COVID-19. TCRdb re-called the 5' RACE reads through MiXCR, storing one row per CDR3 protein. Of 350,000 to 500,000 distinct CDR3 sequences detected, about a quarter appear once; the ten largest clones hold less than 15%. The sample taken for sequencing was PBMCs or a T cell subset sorted from them (not recorded which). These TCRs come from an adult woman who had mild COVID-19 (a few samples of this study predate the infection). Cell type and time point are not known.

V gene TRBV12-3 or TRBV12-4 combines with J gene TRBJ1-6; the D is unclear. The CDR3 extends over 14 amino acids. V was clipped by 6 bases and J by 7 bases, with 13 bases between them. CDR3 sequence reads: CASSIAWGNSPLHF. For the CDR3, the DNA is TGTGCCAGCAGCATCGCGTGGGGAAATTCACCCCTCCACTTT.

The chain combines TRBV24-1 with TRBJ2-1, with 11 bases matching TRBD2. The CDR3 is made up of 18 amino acids. The germline CDR1 and CDR2 sequences are KGHDR and SFDVKD. Germline trimming cut 0 bases from V and 2 bases from J; bases unmatched to any gene: 5. The CDR3 loop is CATSDLTSGSTTYNEQFF. CDR3 nucleotides: TGTGCCACCAGTGATTTGACTAGCGGGAGTACTACCTACAATGAGCAGTTCTTC.

This clonotype has ten or more counts. The rearrangement joins TRBV3-1 to TRBJ1-1; no reliable D call. Between the trimmed V and J ends, which lost 1 base and 6 bases, there was a span of 9 bases. The CDR3 runs 13 residues. Germline values: CDR1 LGHDT, CDR2 YNNKEL (reference sequence). The CDR3 DNA follows: TGTGCCAGCAGCCAAGCGACTGGGGCTGAAGCTTTCTTT. This gives the protein CASSQATGAEAFF.

V usage is TRBV19 and J usage is TRBJ2-3, with 7 bases aligning to TRBD2. In germline, CDR1 is LNHDA, CDR2 SQIVND (reference sequence). The length of the CDR3 is 17 residues. V lost 6 bases and J lost 2; bases outside the gene matches: 14. The chain's CDR3 is CASRRLFQGGDTDTQYF. The DNA for the CDR3 is TGTGCCAGTAGAAGGTTATTCCAGGGAGGGGACACAGATACGCAGTATTTT.

This chain uses TRBV7-2 with TRBJ1-2; tentatively, D is TRBD1 (6 bases). This CDR3 has 17 amino acids. V dropped 4 bases and J dropped 5 bases, with 23 bases sitting between them. Germline CDR1 reads SGHTA; CDR2 reads FQGNSA. This chain's CDR3 is CASSSPSGALTIYGYTF. Written as DNA, the CDR3 is TGTGCCAGCAGCTCCCCCTCAGGGGCCTTAACTATTTATGGCTACACCTTC.

The rearrangement joins TRBV18 to TRBJ1-1, with a possible D match to TRBD1 (6 bases). V was cut by 2 bases and J by 2 bases, with 21 bases left in between. The CDR3 sequence is 18 residues long. In germline, CDR1 is KGHSH, CDR2 LQKENI. CDR3 in amino acids: CASSPGPGQNKGNTEAFF. The CDR3 DNA reads TGTGCCAGCTCACCAGGCCCCGGACAGAACAAGGGTAACACTGAAGCTTTCTTT.

V gene TRBV12-3 or TRBV12-4 combines with J gene TRBJ1-2; tentatively, D is TRBD1 (6 bases). The CDR3 is 15 amino acids. V lost 1 base to trimming and J lost 7 bases, with 16 bases between them. CDR3: CASSLDPPGAGGYTF. The CDR3 nucleotides are TGTGCCAGCAGTTTAGACCCACCGGGGGCGGGTGGCTACACCTTC.

To note about this clonotype: A much larger clone lies a single base off, so this may be a read error. The chain recombines TRBV15 with TRBJ2-3; D gene ambiguous. V lost 1 base and J 0 bases, leaving 2 bases between the germline ends. Germline CDR1 and CDR2: LNHNV and YYDKDF (reference sequence). The CDR3 has 13 amino acids. CDR3: CATSRASTDTQYF. For the CDR3, the DNA is TGTGCCACCAGCAGAGCTAGCACAGATACGCAGTATTTT.

This clonotype has more than one count but fewer than ten. The V and J genes are TRBV7-9 and TRBJ1-1, with D maybe TRBD1 (6 bases). This CDR3 contains 14 residues. Germline V gives CDR1 SEHNR, CDR2 FQNEAQ (reference sequence). V lost 1 base to trimming and J lost 7 bases, with 13 bases between them. The CDR3 reads CASSLVWGQDEAFF. CDR3 DNA sequence: TGTGCCAGCAGCTTAGTCTGGGGGCAGGATGAAGCTTTCTTT.

The table lists this clonotype with a few counts. The CDR3 nucleotides read TGCGCCAGCAGTGGTCAGGTCTACAATGAGCAGTTCTTC. Residues: CASSGQVYNEQFF. V is TRBV4-3 and J is TRBJ2-1; D not certain. Germline CDR1 and CDR2: LGHNA and YSLEER. Trimming took off 6 bases at V and 3 bases at J, with 9 bases between the two ends. The CDR3 is made up of 13 amino acids.

This clonotype was counted a few times. The genes are TRBV2 and TRBJ2-4; TRBD2 matches at 13 bases. Germline V gene lookup returns CDR1 SNHLY and CDR2 FYNNEI. The CDR3 is 17 amino acids. V was clipped by 6 bases and J by 0 bases; unmatched bases: 5. The chain's CDR3 is CASRGLAGSLAKNIQYF. The CDR3, as DNA: TGTGCCAGCAGGGGACTAGCGGGGTCACTAGCCAAAAACATTCAGTACTTC.

This clonotype was picked up a small number of times. J is TRBJ2-1 and V is TRBV20-1; D gene unclear. Germline V lookup: CDR1 DFQATT, CDR2 SNEGSKA (reference sequence). The CDR3 contains 15 residues. V was shortened by 3 bases and J by 0 bases, with 12 bases between the two germline ends. The CDR3 region has the DNA TGCAGTGCTAGTGGGATGGCGAGCTCCTACAATGAGCAGTTCTTC. As protein: CSASGMASSYNEQFF.

As regards this clonotype: The conserved closing phenylalanine or tryptophan is absent in this CDR3, likely reflecting a read error. The J gene is TRBJ2-5, the V gene TRBV7-9, with TRBD1 matching over 9 bases. V lost 5 bases, J lost 5 bases, and 6 bases stayed unmatched. This CDR3 spans 14 amino acids. CDR1 is SEHNR and CDR2 is FQNEAQ in the germline V gene (reference sequence). The CDR3 nucleotides read TGTGCCAGCAGCGACACAGGGGGCCGGGAGACCCAGTACCTC. Its protein product is CASSDTGGRETQYL.

The chain recombines TRBV25-1 with TRBJ2-1; the D is unclear. V was clipped by 5 bases and J by 10 bases, with 9 bases between them. The CDR3 length is 11 residues. Germline V gene sequence: CDR1 MGHDK, CDR2 SYGVNS. This chain's CDR3 is CASSQIREQFF. The CDR3 region has the DNA TGTGCCAGCAGTCAGATTCGGGAGCAGTTCTTC.

In its sample, this clonotype was seen a few times. The chain's CDR3 is CASKKNQGLETQYF. As DNA, the CDR3 is TGTGCCAGCAAGAAGAATCAGGGGCTGGAGACCCAGTACTTC. The rearrangement links TRBV5-6 to TRBJ2-5, with a weak D call TRBD1 (6 bases). Germline V lookup: CDR1 SGHDT, CDR2 YYEEEE. Trimming removed 6 bases at V and 5 bases at J, with 17 bases between. The CDR3 sequence is 14 residues long. Drawing the rest from reference TRBV5-6 and TRBJ2-5, the complete variable domain is DAGVTQSPTHLIKTRGQQVTLRCSPKSGHDTVSWYQQALGQGPQFIFQYYEEEERQRGNFPDRFSGHQFPNYSSELNVNALLLGDSALYLCASKKNQGLETQYFGPGTRLLVL.

The J gene is TRBJ2-1, the V gene TRBV27; 8 bases are shared with TRBD2. Germline V CDR1 and CDR2: MNHEY, SMNVEV (reference sequence). V lost 0 bases and J lost 9; bases outside the gene matches: 10. This CDR3 is 16 amino acids long. The CDR3 DNA reads as TGTGCCAGCAGTTTATCTGGGGGGACTAGTTTTAGTGAGCAGTTCTTC. This encodes CASSLSGGTSFSEQFF.

This clonotype showed up just a few times. The J gene is TRBJ1-2, the V gene TRBV30; 9 bases are a match to TRBD1. Germline V gives CDR1 GTSNPN, CDR2 SVGIG (reference sequence). This CDR3 region has 13 residues. V dropped 2 bases and J dropped 8; count of bases not matched to a gene: 6. CDR3 in DNA: TGTGCCTGGAGTTTGGGGACAGGGTTCGGCTACACCTTC. It specifies CAWSLGTGFGYTF.

The chain links TRBV11-2 to TRBJ2-7, with D possibly matching TRBD2 (5 bases). The V end was cut by 5 bases, the J end by 3 bases, with 14 bases between. CDR3 length: 14 residues. The germline V gene has CDR1 SGHAT and CDR2 FQNNGV. This chain's CDR3 is CASSRAGFDYEQYF. CDR3 coding DNA: TGTGCCAGCAGCCGCGCGGGTTTTGACTACGAGCAGTACTTC.

The CDR3 nucleotides read TGTGCCAGTAGTATGAACTCCTACAATGAGCAGTTCTTC. This codes for CASSMNSYNEQFF. The gene calls are TRBV19 and TRBJ2-1, with D uncertain. The germline CDR1 and CDR2 sequences are LNHDA and SQIVND (reference sequence). This CDR3 comprises 13 residues. Trimming took off 3 bases at V and 0 bases at J, with 3 bases between the two ends.

This clonotype appeared a few times. In nucleotides, the CDR3 is TGTGCCAGCAGCTTCGGGGGCTCAATGGATGAGCAGTTCTTC. Its protein product is CASSFGGSMDEQFF. The chain employs TRBV7-2 and TRBJ2-1; D possibly uses TRBD1 or TRBD2 (6 bases each). Germline V gene sequence: CDR1 SGHTA, CDR2 FQGNSA. V lost 3 bases, J lost 8 bases, and 14 bases lay in between. CDR3 size: 14 residues.

This chain joins TRBV5-1 and TRBJ2-2; weak D call: TRBD1 (5 bases). V was trimmed by 4 bases and J by 2 bases, leaving 15 bases between them. CDR1 is SGHRS, CDR2 YFSETQ, per germline. The CDR3 contains 16 residues. The chain's CDR3 is CASSPDAGFNTGELFF. The DNA for the CDR3 is TGCGCCAGCAGCCCGGACGCAGGGTTCAACACCGGGGAGCTGTTTTTT.

This rearrangement joins TRBV4-1 to TRBJ2-7; D may be TRBD1 (6 bases). This CDR3 region has 15 residues. V was trimmed by 3 bases and J by 1 base, leaving 13 bases between them. Germline V gene sequence: CDR1 MGHRA, CDR2 YSYEKL. As DNA, the CDR3 is TGCGCCAGCAGCCAGTACAGGGCCGGTTCCTACGAGCAGTACTTC. Translating it yields CASSQYRAGSYEQYF.

The rearrangement uses TRBV18 and TRBJ1-1; D call uncertain. Trimming stripped 8 bases from V and 2 bases from J, with 15 bases between. The germline V gene has CDR1 KGHSH and CDR2 LQKENI. This CDR3 is 14 amino acids long. This CDR3 reads CASSPRTRNTEAFF. CDR3 coding DNA: TGTGCCAGCAGCCCGAGGACGAGAAACACTGAAGCTTTCTTT.

This chain joins TRBV27 and TRBJ2-3; no clear D gene. The CDR3 is 15 amino acids. The V end lost 3 bases, the J end lost 0 bases, and 10 bases lay between the germline ends. In germline, CDR1 is MNHEY, CDR2 SMNVEV (reference sequence). The CDR3, as DNA: TGTGCCAGCAGTTTCCTCGGAGATAGCACAGATACGCAGTATTTT. Amino acid sequence: CASSFLGDSTDTQYF.

In this sample, this clonotype turned up a few times. The chain couples TRBV12-3 or TRBV12-4 to TRBJ2-5; 9 nucleotides align to TRBD2. The length of the CDR3 is 14 residues. Germline trimming cut 6 bases from V and 10 bases from J; bases unmatched to any gene: 12. CDR3 region: CASRAGGPLRSQYF. The CDR3 DNA follows: TGTGCCAGCAGGGCGGGAGGGCCTCTCAGGAGCCAGTACTTC.